The rows below give T cell receptor beta chains drawn from one sample of a study of cytomegalovirus exposure and HLA in healthy donors. TCRdb keeps only in-frame clones here, not all; method: immunoSEQ multiplex PCR. The data show 150,000 to 200,000 clones, roughly 86% seen once. Sequenced: PBMCs. Source of these receptors: a woman between 18 and 29 years old in good health and CMV-seronegative. The CDR3 runs from the conserved cysteine through the conserved F or W. The D gene is left open where the match is weak. Clone size is stated in some rows and not others, as once, few, many or a class when expanded.

TRBJ1-2 NA few TRBV7-2 13 TGTGCCAGCAGCTTAGTTAGTGGGAGTGGCTACACCTTC CASSLVSGSGYTF
TRBJ2-3 TRBD1 NA TRBV29-1 14 TGCAGCGACCGACAGGGATCTAGCACAGATACGCAGTATTTT CSDRQGSSTDTQYF
TRBJ2-7 NA NA TRBV30 13 TGTGCCTGGAGTGTAGGGACTGAATACGAGCAGTACTTC CAWSVGTEYEQYF
TRBJ2-3 TRBD2 NA TRBV10-3 14 TGTGCCACGCGGACTAGCGGAGGTTCAGATACGCAGTATTTT CATRTSGGSDTQYF
TRBJ1-4 NA NA TRBV25-1 15 TGTGCCAGCAGTGAATCGGGACTCGGGCGTGAAAAACTGTTTTTT CASSESGLGREKLFF
TRBJ2-6 TRBD1 NA TRBV9 16 TGTGCCAGCAGCGTAGTCAGGGGGCATGGGGCCAACGTCCTGACTTTC CASSVVRGHGANVLTF
TRBJ2-5 NA NA TRBV30 14 TGTGCCTGGAGTGCCAAGCCCCTTGGAGAGACCCAGTACTTC CAWSAKPLGETQYF
TRBJ2-1 NA NA TRBV13 13 TGTGCCAGCAGCCAGTTACAGGTGAATGAGCAGTTCTTC CASSQLQVNEQFF
TRBJ2-1 TRBD2 NA TRBV7-9 17 TGTTCCAGCAGCTTAGGTGAGGGGCGGGGGGCCTACAATGAGCAGTTCTTC CSSSLGEGRGAYNEQFF
TRBJ2-7 NA once TRBV7-9 12 TGTTCCAGCAGCTCCGTAGGGGCGGAGCAGTACTTC CSSSSVGAEQYF
TRBJ1-1 NA NA TRBV11-2 14 TGTGCCAGCAGCTTCGCGGGACGGAGCACTGAAGCTTTCTTT CASSFAGRSTEAFF
TRBJ1-5 TRBD1 once TRBV19 16 TGTGCCAGTACCGCCCTGTACAGGGGTCGGAATCAGCCCCAGCATTTT CASTALYRGRNQPQHF
TRBJ2-7 NA NA TRBV6-5 14 TGTGCCAGCAGTTACTTTGGACAGACCAGCGAGCAGTACTTC CASSYFGQTSEQYF
TRBJ1-5 TRBD1 NA TRBV19 16 TGTGCCACCTCAGGACAGGGATTTTTAGTTAGTCAGCCCCAGCATTTT CATSGQGFLVSQPQHF
TRBJ1-1 NA few TRBV5-1 14 TGCGCCAGCAAAGAAAGCCCCCAAGCTACTGAAGCTTTCTTT CASKESPQATEAFF
TRBJ1-1 NA NA TRBV6-5 16 TGTGCCAGCAGTTACTCGGCAGGCTTCATGAACACTGAAGCTTTCTTT CASSYSAGFMNTEAFF
TRBJ2-7 TRBD2 NA TRBV7-3 15 TGTGCCAGCAGCTTCCGGACTAGCGGGAGTTACGAGCAGTACTTC CASSFRTSGSYEQYF
TRBJ2-7 TRBD2 NA TRBV11-2 17 TGTGCCAGCAGCTTAGTGTCCGGGAAGCGGGACTCCTACGAGCAGTACTTC CASSLVSGKRDSYEQYF
TRBJ1-5 NA few TRBV6-1 15 TGCGCCAGCAGTGCAATTACAGGGAACAATCAGCCCCAGCATTTT CASSAITGNNQPQHF
TRBJ2-5 NA NA TRBV11-3 16 TGTGCCAGCAGCCCACACCCCACTAGTAGGGTGGAGACCCAGTACTTC CASSPHPTSRVETQYF
TRBJ2-3 NA once TRBV10-3 15 TGTGCCATCAGTACCACTGGCGGGGGCACAGATACGCAGTATTTT CAISTTGGGTDTQYF
TRBJ1-2 NA NA TRBV9 15 TGTGCCAGCAGCTCATCAGGGTCCCCTAACTATGGCTACACCTTC CASSSSGSPNYGYTF
TRBJ2-5 NA NA TRBV18 14 TGTGCCAGCTCACCAGGCAGGACTCAAGAGACCCAGTACTTC CASSPGRTQETQYF
TRBJ2-5 TRBD2 NA TRBV7-2 18 TGTGCCAGCAGCTTGGGGCTAGCGGGAACTGGGCGTGGGGAGACCCAGTACTTC CASSLGLAGTGRGETQYF
TRBJ2-1 TRBD2 NA TRBV11-2 15 TGTGCCAGCAGCTCCGAGCGGGGGGGTGGGTACGAGCAGTTCTTC CASSSERGGGYEQFF
TRBJ1-2 NA NA TRBV10-3 14 TGTGCCACCGGGGGGGGGAATCTAGACTCTGGCTACACCTTC CATGGGNLDSGYTF
TRBJ2-1 NA NA TRBV19 16 TGTGCCAGTAGTATGGTCAGCCCCCGACTATACAATGAGCAGTTCTTC CASSMVSPRLYNEQFF
TRBJ1-1 NA NA TRBV11-3 11 TGTGCCAGCAGCCGGCAGGGTGAAGCTTTCTTT CASSRQGEAFF
TRBJ1-5 NA NA TRBV2 13 TGTGCCAGCAGTTTAAATAGCAATCAGCCCCAGCATTTT CASSLNSNQPQHF
TRBJ1-1 NA NA TRBV6-4 14 TGTGCCAGCAGTTTGGGACACCCGAACACTGAAGCTTTCTTT CASSLGHPNTEAFF
TRBJ1-5 TRBD1 NA TRBV19 16 TGTGCCAGCCAGGATTGGGACAGGGGAGAAGGGCAGCCCCAGCATTTT CASQDWDRGEGQPQHF
TRBJ2-7 NA NA TRBV5-1 14 TGCGCCAGCAGCTTGGTAACAGGTAACTACGAGCAGTACTTC CASSLVTGNYEQYF
TRBJ2-2 NA NA TRBV5-1 15 TGCGCCAGCAGGTGGAACAGGGTGAACACCGGGGAGCTGTTTTTT CASRWNRVNTGELFF
TRBJ2-5 TRBD2 NA TRBV19 13 TGTGCCAGTCGAAAGCGGGGGGAAGAGACCCAGTACTTC CASRKRGEETQYF
TRBJ2-2 TRBD1 NA TRBV10-3 16 TGTGCCATCACTCGGGACAGGGGAAGATTCACCGGGGAGCTGTTTTTT CAITRDRGRFTGELFF
TRBJ1-1 TRBD1 NA TRBV2 14 TGTGCCAGCACTATGACAGGGGGCACCACTGAAGCTTTCTTT CASTMTGGTTEAFF
TRBJ2-3 NA NA TRBV7-2 16 TGTGCCAGCAGCTTAGATACAGGTTACTTCACAGATACGCAGTATTTT CASSLDTGYFTDTQYF
TRBJ2-6 NA NA TRBV9 14 TGTGCCAGCAGCGGGAGCTCTGGGGCCAACGTCCTGACTTTC CASSGSSGANVLTF
TRBJ1-4 NA once TRBV28 15 TGTGCCAGCATTGGAGGGAAGTGGGCTAATGAAAAACTGTTTTTT CASIGGKWANEKLFF
TRBJ1-2 TRBD1 NA TRBV7-2 16 TGTGCCAGCAGTTCCAAACCGGGACAGGGCATACATGGCTACACCTTC CASSSKPGQGIHGYTF
TRBJ2-5 NA few TRBV5-1 15 TGCGCCAGCAGCTTGAGGGCACAGGGTGGAGAGACCCAGTACTTC CASSLRAQGGETQYF